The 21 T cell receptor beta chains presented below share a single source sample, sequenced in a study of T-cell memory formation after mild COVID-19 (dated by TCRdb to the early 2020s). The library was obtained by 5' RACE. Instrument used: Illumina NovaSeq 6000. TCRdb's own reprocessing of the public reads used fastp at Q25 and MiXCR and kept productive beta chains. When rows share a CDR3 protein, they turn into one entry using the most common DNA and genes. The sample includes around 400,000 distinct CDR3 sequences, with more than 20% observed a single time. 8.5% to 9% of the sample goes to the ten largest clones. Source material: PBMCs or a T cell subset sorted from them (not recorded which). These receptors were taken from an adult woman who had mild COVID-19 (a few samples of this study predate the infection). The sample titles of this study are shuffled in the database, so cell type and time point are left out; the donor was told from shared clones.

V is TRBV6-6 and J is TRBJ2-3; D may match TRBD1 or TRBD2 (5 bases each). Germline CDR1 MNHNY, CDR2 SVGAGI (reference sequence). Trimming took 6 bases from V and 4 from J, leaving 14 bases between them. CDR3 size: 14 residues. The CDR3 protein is CASSSGTLADTQYF. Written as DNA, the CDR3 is TGTGCCAGCAGCTCCGGGACCCTCGCAGATACGCAGTATTTT.

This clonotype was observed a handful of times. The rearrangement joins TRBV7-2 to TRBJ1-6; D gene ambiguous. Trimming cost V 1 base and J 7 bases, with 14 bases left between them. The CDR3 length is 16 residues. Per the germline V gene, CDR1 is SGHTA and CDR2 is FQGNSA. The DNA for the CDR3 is TGTGCCAGCAGCTTAGTCCGGCTAAATGGGAATTCACCCCTCCACTTT. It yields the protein CASSLVRLNGNSPLHF.

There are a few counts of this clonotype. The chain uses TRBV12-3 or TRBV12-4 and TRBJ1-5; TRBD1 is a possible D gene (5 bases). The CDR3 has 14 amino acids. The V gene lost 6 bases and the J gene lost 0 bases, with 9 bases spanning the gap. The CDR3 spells CASRQDHSNQPQHF. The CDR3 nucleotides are TGTGCCAGCAGACAGGACCATAGCAATCAGCCCCAGCATTTT.

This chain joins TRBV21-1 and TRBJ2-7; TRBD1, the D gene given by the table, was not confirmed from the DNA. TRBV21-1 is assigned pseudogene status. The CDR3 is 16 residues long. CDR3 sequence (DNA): TGTGACAGCAGCAAAGGGACAGGCACTAGCTCCTACGAGCAGTACTTC. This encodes CDSSKGTGTSSYEQYF.

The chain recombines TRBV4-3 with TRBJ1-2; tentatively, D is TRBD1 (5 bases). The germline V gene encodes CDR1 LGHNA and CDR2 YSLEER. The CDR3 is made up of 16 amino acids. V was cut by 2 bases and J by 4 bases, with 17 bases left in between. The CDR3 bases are TGCGCCAGCAGCCAATTTATGGGTGGGACGGGCTATGGCTACACCTTC. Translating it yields CASSQFMGGTGYGYTF.

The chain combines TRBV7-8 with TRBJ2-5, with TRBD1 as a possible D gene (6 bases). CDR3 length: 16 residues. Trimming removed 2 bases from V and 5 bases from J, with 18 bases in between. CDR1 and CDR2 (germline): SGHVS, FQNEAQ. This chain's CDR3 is CASSLRRDTKRETQYF. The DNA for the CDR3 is TGTGCCAGCAGCTTAAGACGGGACACAAAAAGGGAGACCCAGTACTTC.

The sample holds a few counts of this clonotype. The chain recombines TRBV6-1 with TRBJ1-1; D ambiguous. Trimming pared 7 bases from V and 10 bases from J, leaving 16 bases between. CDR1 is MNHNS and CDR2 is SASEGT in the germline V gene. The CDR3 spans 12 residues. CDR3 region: CASIAGSPGAFF. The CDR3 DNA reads TGTGCCAGCATTGCCGGGTCCCCAGGAGCTTTCTTT.

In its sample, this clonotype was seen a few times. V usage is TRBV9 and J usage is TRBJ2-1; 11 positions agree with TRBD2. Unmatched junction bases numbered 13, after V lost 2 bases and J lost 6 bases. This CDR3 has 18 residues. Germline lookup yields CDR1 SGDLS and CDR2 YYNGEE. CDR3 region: CASSVPRDTSGSFNEQFF. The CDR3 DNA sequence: TGTGCCAGCAGCGTTCCCCGGGATACTAGCGGGAGTTTCAATGAGCAGTTCTTC.

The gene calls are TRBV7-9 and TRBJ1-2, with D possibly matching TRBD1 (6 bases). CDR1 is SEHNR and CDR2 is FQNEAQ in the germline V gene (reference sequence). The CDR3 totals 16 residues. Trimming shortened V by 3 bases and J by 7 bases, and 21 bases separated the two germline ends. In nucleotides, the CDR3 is TGTGCCAGCAGCTTTCACCGGGACAAGAGTTCTTTTGGCTACACCTTC. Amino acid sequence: CASSFHRDKSSFGYTF. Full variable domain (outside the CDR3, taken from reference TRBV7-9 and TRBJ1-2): DTGVSQNPRHKITKRGQNVTFRCDPISEHNRLYWYRQTLGQGPEFLTYFQNEAQLEKSRLLSDRFSAERPKGSFSTLEIQRTEQGDSAMYLCASSFHRDKSSFGYTFGSGTRLTVV.

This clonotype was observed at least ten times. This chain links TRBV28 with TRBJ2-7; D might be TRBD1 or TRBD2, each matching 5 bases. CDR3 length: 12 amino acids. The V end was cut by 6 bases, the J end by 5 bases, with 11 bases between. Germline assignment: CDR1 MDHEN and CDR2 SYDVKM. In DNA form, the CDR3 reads TGTGCCAGCAGCGAGGGGATCAACGAGCAGTACTTC. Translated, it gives CASSEGINEQYF.

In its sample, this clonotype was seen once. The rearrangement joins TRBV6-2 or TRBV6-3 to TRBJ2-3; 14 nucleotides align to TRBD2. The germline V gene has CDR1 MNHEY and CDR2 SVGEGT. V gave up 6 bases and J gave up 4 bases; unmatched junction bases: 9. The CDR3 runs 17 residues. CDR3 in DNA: TGTGCCAGCAGCCCCGCCCCGGGACTAGCGGGAGCAGATACGCAGTATTTT. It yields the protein CASSPAPGLAGADTQYF.

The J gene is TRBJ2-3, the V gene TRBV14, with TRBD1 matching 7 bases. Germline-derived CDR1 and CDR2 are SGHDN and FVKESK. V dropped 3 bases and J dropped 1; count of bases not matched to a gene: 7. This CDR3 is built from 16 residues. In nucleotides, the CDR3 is TGTGCCAGCAGCCACAGGGACAGACCTCGCACAGATACGCAGTATTTT. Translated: CASSHRDRPRTDTQYF.

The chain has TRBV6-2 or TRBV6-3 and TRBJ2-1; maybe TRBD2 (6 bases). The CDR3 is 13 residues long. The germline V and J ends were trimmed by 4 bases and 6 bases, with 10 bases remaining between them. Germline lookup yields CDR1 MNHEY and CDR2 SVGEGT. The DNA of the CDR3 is TGTGCCAGCAGTTGGCAGGGAGGCAATGAGCAGTTCTTC. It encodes CASSWQGGNEQFF.

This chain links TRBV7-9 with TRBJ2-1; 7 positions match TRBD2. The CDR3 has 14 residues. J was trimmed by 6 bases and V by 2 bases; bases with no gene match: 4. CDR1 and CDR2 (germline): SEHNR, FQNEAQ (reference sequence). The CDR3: CASSLREAGNEQFF. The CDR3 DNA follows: TGTGCCAGCAGCTTACGGGAGGCCGGCAATGAGCAGTTCTTC.

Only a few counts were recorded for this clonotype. The DNA for the CDR3 is TGTGCCAGCAGCCCCGGTTACTACACGAACACCGGGGAGCTGTTTTTT. Protein: CASSPGYYTNTGELFF. The V call is TRBV7-2, the J call TRBJ2-2; D uncertain. V shed 5 bases and J shed 0 bases, with 13 bases lying between them. CDR1 and CDR2 (germline): SGHTA, FQGNSA. The CDR3 runs 16 residues.

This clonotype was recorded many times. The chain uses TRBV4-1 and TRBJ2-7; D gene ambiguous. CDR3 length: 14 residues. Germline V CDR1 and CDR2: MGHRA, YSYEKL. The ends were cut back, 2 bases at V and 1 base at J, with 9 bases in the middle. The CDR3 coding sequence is TGCGCCAGCAGCCAACCTGGACGGTCCTACGAGCAGTACTTC. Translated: CASSQPGRSYEQYF.

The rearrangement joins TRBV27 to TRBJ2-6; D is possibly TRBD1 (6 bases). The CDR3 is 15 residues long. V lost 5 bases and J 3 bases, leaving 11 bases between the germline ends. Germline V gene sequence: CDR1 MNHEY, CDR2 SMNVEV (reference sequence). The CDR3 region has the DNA TGTGCCAGCAGTGGGGGCGAAGGTGGGGCCAACGTCCTGACTTTC. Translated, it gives CASSGGEGGANVLTF.

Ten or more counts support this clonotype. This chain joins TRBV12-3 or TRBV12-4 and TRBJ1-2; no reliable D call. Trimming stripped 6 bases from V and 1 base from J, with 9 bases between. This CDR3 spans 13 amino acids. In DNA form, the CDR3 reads TGTGCCAGCAGCTTGGGGTTTAACTATGGCTACACCTTC. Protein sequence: CASSLGFNYGYTF.

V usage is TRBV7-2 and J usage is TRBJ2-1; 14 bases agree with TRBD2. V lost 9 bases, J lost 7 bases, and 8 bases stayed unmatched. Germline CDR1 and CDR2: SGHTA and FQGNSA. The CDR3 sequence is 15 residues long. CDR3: CARTVTSGRANEQFF. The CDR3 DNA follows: TGTGCCAGAACCGTGACTAGCGGGAGGGCTAATGAGCAGTTCTTC.

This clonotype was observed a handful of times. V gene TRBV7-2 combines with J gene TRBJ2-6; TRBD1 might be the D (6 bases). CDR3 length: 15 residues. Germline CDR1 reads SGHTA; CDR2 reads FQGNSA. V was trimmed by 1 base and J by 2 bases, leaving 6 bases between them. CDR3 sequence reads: CASSLDRAGANVLTF. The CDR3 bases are TGTGCCAGCAGCTTAGACAGGGCTGGGGCCAACGTCCTGACTTTC. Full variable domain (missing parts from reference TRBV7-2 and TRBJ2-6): GAGVSQSPSNKVTEKGKDVELRCDPISGHTALYWYRQSLGQGLEFLIYFQGNSAPDKSGLPSDRFSAERTGGSVSTLTIQRTQQEDSAVYLCASSLDRAGANVLTFGAGSRLTVL.

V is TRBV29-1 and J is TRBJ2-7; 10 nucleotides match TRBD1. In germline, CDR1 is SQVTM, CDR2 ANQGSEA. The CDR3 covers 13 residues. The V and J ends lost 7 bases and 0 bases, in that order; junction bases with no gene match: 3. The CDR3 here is CSARTGGSYEQYF. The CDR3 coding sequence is TGCAGCGCCAGGACAGGGGGCTCCTACGAGCAGTACTTC.